What follows are 5 T cell receptor beta chains derived from one specimen sequenced in a study of response to subunit inactivated influenza vaccine. TCRdb reanalysed the RT-PCR reads using MiXCR and keeps one entry per CDR3 protein. The sample comprises fewer than 250,000 distinct CDR3 sequences, around an eighth of which are singletons, and about 26% rests with the top ten. Sequencing used CD8+ T cells sorted from PBMCs, obtained roughly 5 days after vaccination. These receptors all stem from a man aged 50 or older who received an inactivated influenza vaccine.

The chain employs TRBV2 and TRBJ2-7, with 8 bases fitting TRBD1. Germline trimming cut 6 bases from V and 3 bases from J; bases unmatched to any gene: 10. The CDR3 spans 15 residues. The germline V gene encodes CDR1 SNHLY and CDR2 FYNNEI. As DNA, the CDR3 is TGTGCCAGCAGAGAAAGGACAGGGTGGGTCTACGAGCAGTACTTC. Translating it yields CASRERTGWVYEQYF.

This clonotype has more than one count but fewer than ten. The chain employs TRBV6-1 and TRBJ2-5, with 9 bases fitting TRBD1. The CDR3 has 16 residues. The ends lost 6 bases at V and 4 bases at J; junction bases unmatched: 12. CDR1 is MNHNS and CDR2 is SASEGT in the germline V gene. CDR3 residues: CASRPQGAHGIETQYF. The CDR3 coding sequence is TGTGCCAGCAGACCACAGGGGGCTCACGGTATAGAGACCCAGTACTTC.

This sequence joins TRBV6-1 and TRBJ2-7, with 7 bases fitting TRBD2. CDR3 length: 14 residues. V dropped 6 bases and J dropped 6; count of bases not matched to a gene: 11. Germline assignment: CDR1 MNHNS and CDR2 SASEGT. The CDR3 sequence is CASRWGGRGGEQYF. CDR3 nucleotide sequence: TGTGCCAGCAGATGGGGCGGGAGAGGCGGCGAGCAGTACTTC.

This clonotype has more than one count but fewer than ten. The V and J genes are TRBV24-1 and TRBJ2-3; D is unresolved. The CDR3 has 12 amino acids. With 9 bases removed from V and 4 bases from J, the gap between germline ends came to 10 bases. Germline CDR1 and CDR2: KGHDR and SFDVKD. DNA for the CDR3: TGTGCCACCGCAAAGCGTGCAGATACGCAGTATTTT. It encodes CATAKRADTQYF.

In this sample, this clonotype turned up a few times. The CDR3 sequence is CASKGADSGANVLTF. In DNA, the CDR3 is TGTGCCAGCAAAGGGGCAGACTCTGGGGCCAACGTCCTGACTTTC. The rearrangement joins TRBV12-3 or TRBV12-4 to TRBJ2-6, with a weak D call TRBD1 (5 bases). V was shortened by 7 bases and J by 0 bases, with 10 bases between the two germline ends. The CDR3 has 15 residues.